What follows are 8 T cell receptor beta chains derived from one specimen sequenced in a study of blood T cell repertoires in COVID-19. Libraries were prepared by immunoSEQ multiplex PCR; TCRdb keeps only in-frame clonotypes and omits some of them. The sample has around 28,000 clones, 89% seen once. Sequenced material: peripheral blood. The source is a human donor in a cohort sampled during active COVID-19.

The chain is built from TRBV10-3 and TRBJ1-3, with no clear D. This CDR3 has 15 amino acids. The V end was cut by 2 bases, the J end by 5 bases, with 13 bases between. Germline CDR1 reads ENHRY; CDR2 reads SYGVKD. As DNA, the CDR3 is TGTGCCATCAGTGAGACTTTATATGCTAGAAACACCATATATTTT. Encoded protein: CAISETLYARNTIYF.

This chain joins TRBV6-5 and TRBJ2-3; possible D gene TRBD2, 5 bases. CDR1 and CDR2 from the germline V gene are MNHEY and SVGAGI. V was trimmed by 0 bases and J by 4 bases, leaving 11 bases between them. The CDR3 contains 15 residues. DNA for the CDR3: TGTGCCAGCAGTTACTCGAATGGGAGACCAGATACGCAGTATTTT. Amino acids: CASSYSNGRPDTQYF.

The rearrangement joins TRBV9 to TRBJ2-1; 7 nucleotides match TRBD2. CDR1 is SGDLS, CDR2 YYNGEE, per germline. V trimming: 0 bases; J trimming: 2 bases; junction bases outside the gene matches: 8. This CDR3 has 17 residues. The CDR3 spells CASSVGLRGNTYNEQFF. The CDR3 DNA reads TGTGCCAGCAGCGTAGGTCTGCGGGGGAACACCTACAATGAGCAGTTCTTC.

As concerns this clone: Germline is not matched at one junction end, which may reflect a read error. V usage is TRBV11-2 and J usage is TRBJ2-7, with 8 bases matching TRBD1. CDR3 length equals 18 residues. Germline V gene data show CDR1 as SGHAT and CDR2 as FQNNGV. The CDR3 loop is CPSNKNPHDRDRLYEQYF. CDR3 nucleotides: TGTCCCAGCAATAAAAACCCCCACGACCGGGACAGGCTCTACGAGCAGTACTTC.

The chain links TRBV19 to TRBJ1-1; D ambiguous. The V end lost 3 bases, the J end lost 0 bases, and 11 bases lay between the germline ends. This CDR3 is built from 15 residues. Germline-derived CDR1 and CDR2 are LNHDA and SQIVND (reference sequence). CDR3 sequence: CASSMFSNMNTEAFF. The CDR3 nucleotides are TGTGCCAGTAGTATGTTTAGCAACATGAACACTGAAGCTTTCTTT.

V and J are TRBV3-1 (or the pseudogene TRBV3-2) and TRBJ1-3; 9 bases align to TRBD1. With 5 bases clipped from V and 3 bases from J, the junction kept 5 bases outside the gene matches. The germline V gene encodes CDR1 LGHDT and CDR2 YNNKEL (reference sequence). This CDR3 contains 15 residues. Here the CDR3 reads CASSFRTGDGNTIYF. The DNA for the CDR3 is TGTGCCAGCAGCTTTCGGACAGGGGATGGAAACACCATATATTTT.

The rearrangement uses TRBV10-2 and TRBJ1-1, with 12 bases fitting TRBD1. With V trimmed by 3 bases and J by 4 bases, 9 bases remained unmatched. Germline V gives CDR1 WSHSY, CDR2 SAAADI. CDR3 length: 17 residues. This CDR3 reads CASSDWDRGLSGTEAFF. DNA of the CDR3: TGCGCCAGCAGTGATTGGGACAGGGGGCTTTCCGGCACTGAAGCTTTCTTT.

The V call is TRBV3-1 (or the pseudogene TRBV3-2), the J call TRBJ2-7, with D possibly being TRBD1 (6 bases). CDR3 length: 17 amino acids. Germline lookup yields CDR1 LGHDT and CDR2 YNNKEL (reference sequence). The V end was cut by 2 bases, the J end by 2 bases, with 19 bases between. The DNA of the CDR3 is TGTGCCAGCAGCCAATCTAACAGGGTTCCTTTCCCCTACGAGCAGTACTTC. It yields the protein CASSQSNRVPFPYEQYF.